These T cell receptor beta chains were read from a single sample in a study of blood T cell repertoires in COVID-19. Only in-frame clones appear in the TCRdb table, and some are missing; sequencing was by immunoSEQ multiplex PCR. The table lists 140,000 to 150,000 clones, approximately 88% of them singletons. Specimen: peripheral blood. The receptors originated from a man aged 65-85 years with acute or convalescent COVID-19. The CDR3 runs from the conserved cysteine through the conserved F or W. D genes are given only for firm matches. A clone size is listed for some rows: how often the clone was seen (once, few, many), or a class if it is expanded.

clone_size j_call d_call v_call cdr3_nt cdr3_aa
- TRBJ2-5 TRBD2 TRBV4-2 TGTGCCAGCAGCTTAGGGGCAGCGGGGGAGACCCAGTACTTC CASSLGAAGETQYF
- TRBJ1-2 - TRBV6-5 TGTGCCAGCAGCCCACAGAATACTAACTATGGCTACACCTTC CASSPQNTNYGYTF
- TRBJ2-3 - TRBV11-2 TGTGCCAGCTCCCCAGCGGGTAGCACAGATACGCAGTATTTT CASSPAGSTDTQYF
few TRBJ1-6 - TRBV7-8 TGTGCCAGCAGCTTAACCGACAGACCACCCCTCCACTTT CASSLTDRPPLHF
- TRBJ2-1 TRBD2 TRBV6-5 TGTGCCAGCGTCGCGGTAGCGGGAGTGGGTAATGAGCAGTTCTTC CASVAVAGVGNEQFF
- TRBJ1-5 - TRBV12-3/TRBV12-4 TGTGCCAGCAGCAGGGTCCCTGGTCAGCCCCAGCATTTT CASSRVPGQPQHF
- TRBJ1-5 - TRBV7-2 TGTGCCAGCAGGGGTGGGGAGGGGGGGGGAAGTCAGCCCCAGCATTTT CASRGGEGGGSQPQHF
- TRBJ2-5 - TRBV3-1/TRBV3-2 TGTGCCAGCAGCCAAGAGGAGCGAGAGACCCAGTACTTC CASSQEERETQYF
once TRBJ2-4 TRBD2 TRBV13 TGTGCCAGCAGGCCTAGCGGGACCATTAAAGCCAAAAACATTCAGTACTTC CASRPSGTIKAKNIQYF
- TRBJ2-7 - TRBV27 TGTGCCAGCAGAACCCTACAGGGTTGGTCCTACGAGCAGTACTTC CASRTLQGWSYEQYF
- TRBJ1-2 - TRBV4-1 TGCGCCAGCAGCCAATCTGGACAAGCCTATGGCTACACCTTC CASSQSGQAYGYTF
- TRBJ2-7 TRBD1 TRBV4-2 TGTGCCAGCAGCCCAACCACGGACAGGGGAAGCTCCTACGAGCAGTACTTC CASSPTTDRGSSYEQYF
- TRBJ2-1 TRBD2 TRBV11-2 TGTGCCAGCAGCCTTAGCGGGAGGGGTGAGCAGTTCTTC CASSLSGRGEQFF
- TRBJ1-2 TRBD1 TRBV2 TGTGCCAGCAGCCCTTCCAATTGGGGACAGTCTGGCTACACCTTC CASSPSNWGQSGYTF
- TRBJ2-7 - TRBV24-1 TGTGCCACCAGTGATTCTGGCGGATCCTACGAGCAGTACTTC CATSDSGGSYEQYF
- TRBJ1-1 - TRBV10-2 TGCGCCAGCAGTGATTCTATCGTTGGGGGCAGGGGAAGGGCTGAAGCTTTCTTT CASSDSIVGGRGRAEAFF
- TRBJ1-6 TRBD1 TRBV5-1 TGCGCCAGCAGCTCACAGGGGAATTCACCCCTCCACTTT CASSSQGNSPLHF
- TRBJ2-1 - TRBV6-1 TGTGCCAGCAGTGAAAAGACATTAGGGCAGTTCTTC CASSEKTLGQFF
- TRBJ1-4 - TRBV5-1 TGCGCCAGCAGCCCTAAGACAGGCGGGGGTGAAAAACTGTTTTTT CASSPKTGGGEKLFF
- TRBJ1-4 - TRBV4-1 TGCGCCAGCAGCACACCGCCCAGGACAACGGCTAATGAAAAACTGTTTTTT CASSTPPRTTANEKLFF
- TRBJ1-1 TRBD1 TRBV5-1 TGCGCCAGCAGCTTATCCGGGACAGGGGGCACTGAAGCTTTCTTT CASSLSGTGGTEAFF
- TRBJ2-7 TRBD2 TRBV6-5 TGTGCCACCCAGCGGGACGGTAAGGGCGAGCAGTACTTC CATQRDGKGEQYF
- TRBJ1-5 - TRBV29-1 TGCAGCGTTCGGGGAGGGGGACCGAATCAGCCCCAGCATTTT CSVRGGGPNQPQHF
- TRBJ1-4 - TRBV15 TGTGCCACCAGCAGACCTACAAACGGGAATGAAAAACTGTTTTTT CATSRPTNGNEKLFF
- TRBJ1-4 - TRBV27 TGTGCCAGCAGGACGAGGTTGAGTGAAAAACTGTTTTTT CASRTRLSEKLFF
- TRBJ2-1 TRBD1 TRBV7-8 TGTGCCAGCAGCTCGGGACAGGGACCCTACAATGAGCAGTTCTTC CASSSGQGPYNEQFF
- TRBJ2-1 - TRBV11-1 TGTGCCAGCAGCTTGGTGGGAGGAAGCAATGAGCAGTTCTTC CASSLVGGSNEQFF
- TRBJ1-2 - TRBV19 TGTGCCAGTAGTATGGGCTATCCCAATGGCTACACCTTC CASSMGYPNGYTF
- TRBJ2-7 TRBD1 TRBV4-1 TGCGCCAGCAGCGAGCAGGGGACAGGGATGACCTACGAGCAGTACTTC CASSEQGTGMTYEQYF
- TRBJ1-2 - TRBV6-4 TGTGCCAGCAGCCACCCAGGCTATGGCTACACCTTC CASSHPGYGYTF
- TRBJ1-2 - TRBV12-3/TRBV12-4 TGTGCCAGCAGCCCCGGGGGGGATGGCTACACCTTC CASSPGGDGYTF
few TRBJ1-2 TRBD1 TRBV28 TGTGCCAGCAGATTGACCGGGACAGGGGGCAGGGGCTACACCTTC CASRLTGTGGRGYTF
once TRBJ1-2 TRBD1 TRBV5-1 TGCGCCAGCAGCTTGGTGCAGGGGGACTATGGCTACACCTTC CASSLVQGDYGYTF
few TRBJ1-6 - TRBV3-1/TRBV3-2 TGTGCCAGCAGCCCGGAAGGGGGAAATAATTCACCCCTCCACTTT CASSPEGGNNSPLHF
- TRBJ2-5 TRBD1 TRBV28 TGTGCCAGCAGTTCCCTACAGGGGGCTGCGGAGACCCAGTACTTC CASSSLQGAAETQYF
once TRBJ1-5 TRBD1 TRBV10-3 TGTGCCATCAGTGAGTCAGGGGGACAGGGGAGTCAGCCCCAGCATTTT CAISESGGQGSQPQHF
- TRBJ2-7 - TRBV14 TGTGCCAGCTCGACACAGGGCTACGAGCAGTACTTC CASSTQGYEQYF
- TRBJ2-5 TRBD1 TRBV5-4 TGTGCCAGCAGCTCGGGACAGGGTCAAGAGACCCAGTACTTC CASSSGQGQETQYF
- TRBJ1-2 TRBD1 TRBV12-3/TRBV12-4 TGTGCCAGCAGCATAGGACAGGGTAGGGTATCCGCCTTC CASSIGQGRVSAF
- TRBJ1-5 - TRBV3-1/TRBV3-2 TGTGCCAGCAGCGGGACATATAGCAATCAGCCCCAGCATTTT CASSGTYSNQPQHF
once TRBJ2-3 - TRBV19 TGTGCCAGTCGGGACAAGTCGAAAGATACGCAGTATTTT CASRDKSKDTQYF
- TRBJ2-5 TRBD1 TRBV4-1 TGCGCCAGCAGCCACTCCACAGGGGGCTCAGGAGAGACCCAGTACTTC CASSHSTGGSGETQYF
- TRBJ2-5 TRBD2 TRBV7-7 TGTGCCAGCAGCACGGGGACTAGCGGGGGGGCCGAGACCCAGTACTTC CASSTGTSGGAETQYF
- TRBJ1-6 - TRBV5-6 TGTGCCAGCAGCTTGGTTTTCCGGGATCAAGAAATTAATTCACCCCTCCACTTT CASSLVFRDQEINSPLHF
- TRBJ2-7 - TRBV29-1 TGCAGCGTTGTTAGTCTATACGAGCAGTACTTC CSVVSLYEQYF
- TRBJ2-1 - TRBV6-5 TGTGCCAGCAGCACGCTGCGGGGCGGTGAGCAGTTCTTC CASSTLRGGEQFF
- TRBJ1-5 TRBD1 TRBV6-5 TGTGCCAGCATTATGTTCAGGGGGAATCAGCCCCAGCATTTT CASIMFRGNQPQHF
- TRBJ2-1 TRBD2 TRBV11-2 TGTGCCAGCAGCGACAAAGCGGGAGGCTACAATGAGCAGTTCTTC CASSDKAGGYNEQFF
- TRBJ1-2 TRBD1 TRBV27 TGTGCCAGCAGTTTGAGGACAGGGGGGAGCTATGGCTACACCTTC CASSLRTGGSYGYTF
once TRBJ1-1 - TRBV7-8 TGTGCCAGCAGCGCGCGTATAAACACTGAAGCTTTCTTT CASSARINTEAFF
once TRBJ1-4 - TRBV5-6 TGTGCCAGCAGCCCCGAGAGGTCTCCAACGGGGAAACTGTTTTTT CASSPERSPTGKLFF
- TRBJ2-2 TRBD2 TRBV15 TGTGCCACCAGCAGAGATGATCGCGGGAGGGCCCTCGTGGAAGCCGGGGAGCTGTTTTTT CATSRDDRGRALVEAGELFF